These 30 T cell receptor beta chains were all obtained from the same sample, sequenced in a study of patients and donors after allogeneic stem cell transplantation. TCRdb processed the RT-PCR reads anew with MiXCR; each CDR3 protein has one entry. The data hold about 960,000 distinct CDR3 sequences, with roughly 18% observed a single time. Sequencing was performed on blood, either unsorted or a sorted T cell fraction (not recorded which). The source of these receptors is a human donor who was either an allogeneic HSCT recipient or a stem cell or donor lymphocyte infusion donor (not recorded which). It is not recorded whose cells these are; they may come from a transplant donor.

This chain connects TRBV6-5 to TRBJ1-5; D not resolved. Trimming pared 0 bases from V and 5 bases from J, leaving 11 bases between. Germline V CDR1 and CDR2: MNHEY, SVGAGI. CDR3 length equals 15 residues. CDR3 DNA: TGTGCCAGCAGTTACTCGTGGCAGTCAGATCAGCCCCAGCATTTT. Its translation: CASSYSWQSDQPQHF.

This clonotype was seen only a few times. The chain combines TRBV20-1 with TRBJ2-7; D call uncertain. The V and J ends lost 3 bases and 1 base respectively, with 13 bases between them. Germline V lookup: CDR1 DFQATT, CDR2 SNEGSKA (reference sequence). The CDR3 is 14 amino acids. The CDR3 loop is CSASGAGLSYEQYF. The CDR3 DNA reads TGCAGTGCTAGTGGCGCAGGCTTATCCTACGAGCAGTACTTC.

The chain uses TRBV7-2 and TRBJ1-2; D may be TRBD1 (6 bases). Trimming removed 1 base at V and 4 bases at J, with 10 bases between. The CDR3 length is 14 residues. Germline CDR1 is SGHTA and CDR2 is FQGNSA. Here the CDR3 reads CASSLDPGAYGYTF. CDR3 coding DNA: TGTGCCAGCAGCTTAGATCCGGGGGCCTATGGCTACACCTTC.

The V gene is TRBV19, the J gene TRBJ1-5; D is unresolved. With 5 bases removed from V and 5 bases from J, the gap between germline ends came to 7 bases. Looked up from germline, CDR1 is LNHDA and CDR2 is SQIVND (reference sequence). This CDR3 spans 12 amino acids. The CDR3 loop reads CASSPQYQPQHF. The CDR3 nucleotides read TGTGCCAGTAGTCCCCAGTATCAGCCCCAGCATTTT.

Only a few counts were recorded for this clonotype. J is TRBJ1-2 and V is TRBV20-1; 7 bases match TRBD1. V was clipped by 2 bases and J by 10 bases; unmatched bases: 16. Germline lookup yields CDR1 DFQATT and CDR2 SNEGSKA (reference sequence). This CDR3 region has 15 residues. CDR3 sequence (DNA): TGCAGTGCTAGAAACAGGACAGGACCACGGGGCGTCTACACCTTC. This translates into CSARNRTGPRGVYTF.

The chain uses TRBV9 and TRBJ2-1, with 8 bases aligning to TRBD2. The ends lost 4 bases at V and 0 bases at J; junction bases unmatched: 6. The CDR3 sequence is 16 residues long. Germline V gives CDR1 SGDLS, CDR2 YYNGEE. CDR3 region: CASSPQRESSYNEQFF. The CDR3 bases are TGTGCCAGCAGCCCCCAGCGGGAGAGCTCCTACAATGAGCAGTTCTTC.

The chain links TRBV11-2 to TRBJ1-4; 8 bases line up with TRBD1. Germline V gives CDR1 SGHAT, CDR2 FQNNGV. This CDR3 has 15 residues. V gave up 5 bases and J gave up 8 bases; unmatched junction bases: 10. In nucleotides, the CDR3 is TGTGCCAGCAGCCAACGGACAGGGTTGAGGGAAAAACTGTTTTTT. Protein product: CASSQRTGLREKLFF.

V is TRBV5-1 and J is TRBJ2-3; D perhaps matches TRBD2 (6 bases). The V gene's germline CDR1 is SGHRS and CDR2 YFSETQ. The CDR3 totals 14 residues. V was shortened by 6 bases and J by 0 bases, with 11 bases between the two germline ends. CDR3 nucleotides: TGCGCCAGCACCGGACTACCTAGCACAGATACGCAGTATTTT. It specifies CASTGLPSTDTQYF.

Only one count was recorded for this clonotype. This chain connects TRBV14 to TRBJ2-7; D not resolved. V was trimmed by 2 bases and J by 3 bases, leaving 11 bases between them. Germline V CDR1 and CDR2: SGHDN, FVKESK. This CDR3 contains 14 residues. The CDR3 DNA reads as TGTGCCAGCAGCCAACAGCGATGGAACTACGAGCAGTACTTC. This sequence encodes CASSQQRWNYEQYF.

A few counts support this clonotype. V is TRBV11-2 and J is TRBJ1-1, with unresolved D. V was clipped by 1 base and J by 1 base, with 16 bases between them. CDR3 size: 17 residues. Germline V lookup: CDR1 SGHAT, CDR2 FQNNGV. The CDR3 reads CASSLGLFGQPNTEAFF. The DNA of the CDR3 is TGTGCCAGCAGCTTAGGGCTATTTGGGCAGCCGAACACTGAAGCTTTCTTT.

This clonotype was seen a few times. The gene calls are TRBV18 and TRBJ1-1, with 7 bases aligning to TRBD1. The CDR3 loop spans 13 amino acids. CDR1 and CDR2 (germline): KGHSH, LQKENI. With V trimmed by 2 bases and J by 8 bases, 5 bases remained unmatched. Written as DNA, the CDR3 is TGTGCCAGCTCACCAAAGGGGGCGCGGGAAGCTTTCTTT. Its protein product is CASSPKGAREAFF.

This sequence joins TRBV6-2 or TRBV6-3 and TRBJ2-2; D may be TRBD2 (5 bases). CDR1 is MNHEY and CDR2 is SVGEGT in the germline V gene. V lost 2 bases and J 0 bases, leaving 13 bases between the germline ends. CDR3 length equals 17 residues. The DNA of the CDR3 is TGTGCCAGCAGTTACGCTCCCGGGAATCCGAACACCGGGGAGCTGTTTTTT. As protein: CASSYAPGNPNTGELFF.

This clonotype has more than one count but fewer than ten. The chain couples TRBV5-1 to TRBJ2-7, with D perhaps matching TRBD2 (5 bases). V shed 0 bases and J shed 2 bases, with 12 bases lying between them. CDR1 and CDR2 (germline): SGHRS, YFSETQ. This CDR3 region has 15 residues. CDR3 protein: CASSLDPGKTYEQYF. The CDR3 DNA sequence: TGCGCCAGCAGCTTGGATCCGGGAAAGACCTACGAGCAGTACTTC.

The V and J genes are TRBV25-1 and TRBJ1-5; unclear D gene. V gave up 3 bases and J gave up 1 base, with 13 bases separating them. The CDR3 has 16 amino acids. Germline assignment: CDR1 MGHDK and CDR2 SYGVNS. In DNA, the CDR3 is TGTGCCAGCAGTGACAACACTATACCCAGCAATCAGCCCCAGCATTTT. Translated: CASSDNTIPSNQPQHF.

This clonotype appeared many times. The V call is TRBV10-3, the J call TRBJ2-4; 9 bases are a match to TRBD1. The CDR3 spans 15 residues. CDR1 is ENHRY, CDR2 SYGVKD, per germline. The junction had 8 bases not matched to a gene; V was cut back by 10 bases and J by 1 base. The CDR3 region is CATRNGQGAKNIQYF. For the CDR3, the DNA is TGTGCCACCCGAAACGGACAGGGGGCCAAAAACATTCAGTACTTC.

This clonotype was picked up a small number of times. This sequence joins TRBV12-3 or TRBV12-4 and TRBJ1-6; the D gene is possibly TRBD1 (5 bases). V lost 1 base, J lost 0 bases, and 10 bases lay in between. The CDR3 is 17 amino acids. The CDR3 DNA sequence: TGTGCCAGCAGTTTAGGGAGACAGAGCTCCTATAATTCACCCCTCCACTTT. Translating gives CASSLGRQSSYNSPLHF.

This chain links TRBV28 with TRBJ2-7, with D unclear. CDR1 and CDR2 from the germline V gene are MDHEN and SYDVKM. CDR3 length equals 13 residues. V was trimmed by 5 bases and J by 2 bases, leaving 10 bases between them. The CDR3 bases are TGTGCCAGCAGTCCAACACGTACCTACGAGCAGTACTTC. Translated, it gives CASSPTRTYEQYF.

In this sample, this clonotype turned up a few times. V is TRBV12-3 or TRBV12-4 and J is TRBJ2-1, with 8 bases lining up with TRBD2. V was clipped by 3 bases and J by 3 bases; unmatched bases: 4. This CDR3 comprises 15 residues. CDR3 in DNA: TGTGCCAGCAGTTTTTGGACTAGCAGCTACAATGAGCAGTTCTTC. It is translated as CASSFWTSSYNEQFF.

CDR3 DNA: TGTGCCAGCAGCTCACCTCGACAGGCCGTCCACACTGAAGCTTTCTTT. Encoded protein: CASSSPRQAVHTEAFF. The gene calls are TRBV7-8 and TRBJ1-1; D may be TRBD1 (6 bases). Germline V gene sequence: CDR1 SGHVS, CDR2 FQNEAQ. The CDR3 is 16 residues long. Trimming took off 4 bases at V and 3 bases at J, with 18 bases between the two ends.

The chain combines TRBV19 with TRBJ1-2, with 7 bases matching TRBD1. The CDR3 is made up of 17 amino acids. Trimming took 4 bases from V and 0 from J; bases not matched to a gene: 11. Germline values: CDR1 LNHDA, CDR2 SQIVND (reference sequence). The CDR3 loop is CASSTPTGQESNYGYTF. The CDR3 coding sequence is TGTGCCAGTAGTACCCCTACTGGACAGGAATCTAACTATGGCTACACCTTC.

A word on this clonotype: Its ends do not fully match the called genes, so a read error is possible. The V call is TRBV7-9, the J call TRBJ1-5; D may be TRBD1 (5 bases). The CDR3 loop spans 16 amino acids. Germline V gene sequence: CDR1 SEHNR, CDR2 FQNEAQ (reference sequence). For the CDR3, the DNA is TGTGGCAGCAGCCCCCTAGAACGGGGCAGCAATCAGCCCCAGCATTTT. It specifies CGSSPLERGSNQPQHF.

This clonotype has just a few counts. This sequence joins TRBV7-6 and TRBJ2-1; 11 bases are a match to TRBD2. V lost 2 bases and J lost 6; bases outside the gene matches: 6. Germline lookup yields CDR1 SGHVS and CDR2 FNYEAQ. The CDR3 spans 16 residues. CDR3 coding DNA: TGTGCCAGCAGCTTAATGGGGCTAGCGGGAGGCAATGAGCAGTTCTTC. It translates to CASSLMGLAGGNEQFF.

This clonotype was observed a handful of times. The rearrangement uses TRBV3-1 and TRBJ1-1; 8 positions match TRBD1. The CDR3 loop spans 16 amino acids. Germline-derived CDR1 and CDR2 are LGHDT and YNNKEL (reference sequence). The ends lost 4 bases at V and 11 bases at J; junction bases unmatched: 18. The DNA of the CDR3 is TGTGCCAGCAGCCTAAGAACACGGACAGGGCATTTGGCTGCTTTCTTT. Translated, it gives CASSLRTRTGHLAAFF.

This clonotype was seen a handful of times. The rearrangement joins TRBV20-1 to TRBJ1-2; D perhaps matches TRBD1 (5 bases). Germline V lookup: CDR1 DFQATT, CDR2 SNEGSKA (reference sequence). The V end lost 5 bases, the J end lost 0 bases, and 16 bases lay between the germline ends. This CDR3 has 15 amino acids. The CDR3 DNA follows: TGCAGTGCTCGAAGTGGGGGTTCCGCTAACTATGGCTACACCTTC. It is translated as CSARSGGSANYGYTF.

The sample holds one count of this clonotype. The V and J genes are TRBV4-1 and TRBJ2-4; no reliable D call. Germline V gene sequence: CDR1 MGHRA, CDR2 YSYEKL. This CDR3 has 22 residues. V was cut by 0 bases and J by 0 bases, with 27 bases left in between. DNA for the CDR3: TGCGCCAGCAGCCAAGATTGGGGTTTATATGGCGCCCCCCAAGTAGCCAAAAACATTCAGTACTTC. Encoded protein: CASSQDWGLYGAPQVAKNIQYF.

In this sample, this clonotype turned up a few times. This chain uses TRBV12-3 or TRBV12-4 with TRBJ1-5; D gene unclear. Trimming shortened V by 7 bases and J by 4 bases, and 14 bases separated the two germline ends. The CDR3 consists of 14 residues. CDR3 coding DNA: TGTGCCAGCACCCAGCATGGAGGTAATCAGCCCCAGCATTTT. Translated: CASTQHGGNQPQHF.

V is TRBV20-1 and J is TRBJ1-6, with TRBD1 matching over 7 bases. CDR1 is DFQATT, CDR2 SNEGSKA, per germline (reference sequence). The CDR3 consists of 14 residues. With 5 bases clipped from V and 5 bases from J, the junction kept 6 bases outside the gene matches. The CDR3 loop is CSAQGQQHNSPLHF. The CDR3 DNA reads as TGCAGTGCTCAGGGACAGCAGCATAATTCACCCCTCCACTTT.

The chain couples TRBV5-1 to TRBJ1-1; possibly TRBD1 for D (5 bases). With 0 bases removed from V and 0 bases from J, the gap between germline ends came to 18 bases. In germline, CDR1 is SGHRS, CDR2 YFSETQ. CDR3 size: 18 residues. CDR3 amino acids: CASSLDPDILKVNTEAFF. The CDR3 region has the DNA TGCGCCAGCAGCTTGGACCCGGACATCCTGAAAGTGAACACTGAAGCTTTCTTT.

V is TRBV4-1 and J is TRBJ2-1, with TRBD2 identical over 13 bases. Per the germline V gene, CDR1 is MGHRA and CDR2 is YSYEKL. There are 15 residues in the CDR3. V lost 5 bases, J lost 5 bases, and 3 bases stayed unmatched. In DNA, the CDR3 is TGCGCCAGCAGCACGGGACTAGCGGGAAACAATGAGCAGTTCTTC. Amino acid sequence: CASSTGLAGNNEQFF.

The J gene is TRBJ2-7, the V gene TRBV12-3 or TRBV12-4; a possible D gene is TRBD1 (6 bases). V lost 8 bases to trimming and J lost 1 base, with 6 bases between them. The CDR3 has 11 amino acids. In DNA, the CDR3 is TGTGCCAGCGGACAGTCCTACGAGCAGTACTTC. This encodes CASGQSYEQYF.